Following are 32 T cell receptor beta chains from one sample sequenced in a study of T cells in women clearing cervical HPV infection. The method was immunoSEQ multiplex PCR; TCRdb's version includes in-frame clones alone and lacks a portion of them. Its listing shows about 41,000 clones. Sequencing was performed on blood buffy coat. Source of these receptors: a woman between 18 and 70 years old with a cervical HPV16 infection that either progressed to CIN3+ or cleared (not recorded which).

With regard to this clone: The read comes to an end 3 residues before the CDR3 does, leaving the germline J gene to fill in the end. The gene calls are TRBV5-1 and TRBJ1-6; TRBD1 agrees at 7 bases. Trimming removed 2 bases from V and 8 bases from J; junction bases left unmatched: 7. Germline V gene data show CDR1 as SGHRS and CDR2 as YFSETQ. CDR3 length: 15 amino acids. The CDR3 DNA, read in part, is TGCGCCAGCAGCTTCGCCGACAGGGAATATTCACCC. Translating gives CASSFADREYSP. The CDR3 in full is CASSFADREYSPLHF.

For this clone: The CDR3 end is not reached by the read, which stops 3 residues before it; the germline J gene fills it in. The gene calls are TRBV27 and TRBJ1-6, with D possibly being TRBD1 (5 bases). V was cut by 3 bases and J by 7 bases, with 10 bases left in between. The CDR3 consists of 14 residues. Germline V gene data show CDR1 as MNHEY and CDR2 as SMNVEV (reference sequence). The CDR3 sequence is CASSLGGRNSPLHF. CDR3 DNA (partial): TGTGCCAGCAGTTTGGGGGGTAGGAATTCACCC.

About this clone itself: The CDR3 end is not reached by the read, which stops 3 residues before it; the germline J gene fills it in. The chain couples TRBV28 to TRBJ2-7; D is unclear. V was shortened by 3 bases and J by 3 bases, with 9 bases between the two germline ends. This CDR3 has 13 amino acids. Per the germline V gene, CDR1 is MDHEN and CDR2 is SYDVKM. CDR3 DNA, as far as it was read: TGTGCCAGCAGTTTCCCTCTTAGCTACGAG. The encoded protein is CASSFPLSYE. The entire CDR3 reads CASSFPLSYEQYF.

The CDR3 loop is CASSFQGYEQYF. The sequenced part of the CDR3 DNA is TGTGCCAGCAGCTTCCAGGGCTACGAG. The chain combines TRBV7-9 with TRBJ2-7; D is perhaps TRBD1 (5 bases). The read comes to an end 3 residues before the CDR3 does, leaving the germline J gene to fill in the end. The V gene lost 3 bases and the J gene lost 3 bases, with 6 bases spanning the gap. The CDR3 contains 12 residues. Germline V CDR1 and CDR2: SEHNR, FQNEAQ (reference sequence).

Concerning this clone itself: The observed sequence ends 3 residues before the CDR3 terminus, with the missing tail filled in from the germline J gene. The V gene is TRBV5-4, the J gene TRBJ2-5; weak D call: TRBD2 (5 bases). Per germline, CDR1 SGHNT and CDR2 YYREEE (reference sequence). The germline V and J ends were trimmed by 1 base and 4 bases, with 8 bases remaining between them. The CDR3 consists of 13 residues. The CDR3 sequence: CASSLSRGETQYF. CDR3 bases read: TGTGCCAGCAGCTTGTCCCGGGGAGAGACC. The full variable domain, its missing parts supplied by reference TRBV5-4 and TRBJ2-5, is ETGVTQSPTHLIKTRGQQVTLRCSSQSGHNTVSWYQQALGQGPQFIFQYYREEENGRGNFPPRFSGLQFPNYSSELNVNALELDDSALYLCASSLSRGETQYFGPGTRLLVL.

Turning to this clone: The CDR3 end is not reached by the read, which stops 3 residues before it; the germline J gene fills it in. This chain connects TRBV6-1 to TRBJ1-2; the D gene is possibly TRBD1 (6 bases). The CDR3 totals 12 residues. Trimming left V 3 bases short and J 4 bases short, with 6 bases between. Germline CDR1 and CDR2: MNHNS and SASEGT. The CDR3 bases that were read are TGTGCCAGCAGTGAGGACAGCTATGGC. The encoded protein is CASSEDSYG. The whole CDR3 region reads CASSEDSYGYTF.

Turning to this clone: The sequence runs out 3 residues before the end of the CDR3; the remainder is reconstructed from the germline J gene. The V and J genes are TRBV29-1 and TRBJ1-2; 9 bases match TRBD1. Germline CDR1 SQVTM, CDR2 ANQGSEA. The CDR3 length is 16 residues. After removal of 7 bases from V and 5 bases from J, the junction contained 17 bases not matched to a gene. The DNA read from the CDR3 is TGCAGCGCCCGAACAAGGAACAGGGGGCAAGTTTATGGC. Encoded protein: CSARTRNRGQVYG. The whole CDR3 sequence reads CSARTRNRGQVYGYTF.

As to this clone: The read halts 3 residues ahead of the CDR3 end, with the missing end drawn from the germline J gene. The V gene is TRBV29-1, the J gene TRBJ2-1, with no clear D. Trimming cost V 4 bases and J 0 bases, with 7 bases left between them. Germline V CDR1 and CDR2: SQVTM, ANQGSEA. CDR3 length: 13 residues. The part of the CDR3 DNA that was read is TGCAGCGTTGCTGGTAGCTCCTACAATGAG. Amino acids: CSVAGSSYNE. The CDR3 in its entirety is CSVAGSSYNEQFF.

Regarding this clone: From the germline J gene comes the end of the CDR3, since the read stops 3 residues before it. The same CDR3 can be traced to other DNA sequences in this sample. V and J are TRBV20-1 and TRBJ2-7; D is perhaps TRBD2 (5 bases). The CDR3 extends over 13 amino acids. Germline V gene sequence: CDR1 DFQATT, CDR2 SNEGSKA (reference sequence). The ends were cut back, 6 bases at V and 1 base at J, with 13 bases in the middle. CDR3 region: CSAPGDGSYEQYF. CDR3 DNA, as far as it was read: TGCAGTGCCCCCGGGGATGGGTCCTACGAG.

Note on this clone: With the read ending 3 residues before the CDR3 end, the germline J gene is used to fill in that end. The chain combines TRBV4-1 with TRBJ2-5, with TRBD1 identical over 7 bases. The CDR3 contains 15 residues. The germline CDR1 and CDR2 sequences are MGHRA and YSYEKL. The trim removed 1 base at V and 1 base at J, leaving 3 bases unmatched. CDR3 DNA (partial): TGCGCCAGCAGCCAAGTCGGACAGGTCCAAGAGACC. This gives the protein CASSQVGQVQET. The whole CDR3 sequence is CASSQVGQVQETQYF.

Turning to this clone: With the read ending 3 residues before the CDR3 end, the germline J gene is used to fill in that end. V and J are TRBV20-1 and TRBJ1-1, with D possibly TRBD1 on 5 matching bases. This CDR3 spans 12 amino acids. V gave up 4 bases and J gave up 4 bases, with 10 bases separating them. Looked up from germline, CDR1 is DFQATT and CDR2 is SNEGSKA (reference sequence). The part of the CDR3 DNA that was read is TGCAGTGCTAAGTACGGGGGCACTGAA. This encodes CSAKYGGTE. The full CDR3 is CSAKYGGTEAFF.

CDR3 protein: CASSLVASSGNTIYF. The DNA read from the CDR3 is TGTGCCAGCAGCTTAGTTGCCAGCTCTGGAAACACC. The J gene is TRBJ1-3, the V gene TRBV7-2; D is ambiguous. Read sequence stops 3 residues before the CDR3 end, and the germline J gene provides the missing end. Germline assignment: CDR1 SGHTA and CDR2 FQGNSA. V lost 1 base to trimming and J lost 0 bases, with 7 bases between them. The length of the CDR3 is 15 residues.

As concerns this clone: The read comes to an end 3 residues before the CDR3 does, leaving the germline J gene to fill in the end. The V and J genes are TRBV10-2 and TRBJ1-5; D is possibly TRBD1 (6 bases). Germline V gives CDR1 WSHSY, CDR2 SAAADI. V lost 0 bases, J lost 6 bases, and 9 bases lay in between. The CDR3 length is 14 residues. The CDR3 spells CASSESGGAQPQHF. The DNA read from the CDR3 is TGCGCCAGCAGTGAGTCTGGGGGGGCTCAGCCC.

A remark on this clone: The read is 3 residues too short to cover the CDR3 end, so that end is filled in from the germline J gene. This chain uses TRBV6-2 or TRBV6-3 with TRBJ2-1; 7 bases match TRBD2. This CDR3 comprises 15 residues. Germline lookup yields CDR1 MNHEY and CDR2 SVGEGT. The V and J ends lost 7 bases and 2 bases, in that order; junction bases with no gene match: 8. The sequenced CDR3 bases are TGTGCCAGCACCAAAAGGCGGGAGACCTACAATGAG. Residues: CASTKRRETYNE. The entire CDR3 protein is CASTKRRETYNEQFF.

Note on this clone: The missing CDR3 end, 3 residues past where the read stops, is filled in from the germline J gene. The chain couples TRBV5-4 to TRBJ1-3; perhaps TRBD1 as D (5 bases). Trimming took off 4 bases at V and 6 bases at J, with 17 bases between the two ends. The CDR3 is 15 amino acids. The V gene's germline CDR1 is SGHNT and CDR2 YYREEE (reference sequence). The CDR3 reads CASSPAPGEKNTIYF. Incomplete CDR3 DNA: TGTGCCAGCAGCCCCGCCCCGGGGGAAAAAAACACC.

Details on this clone: The read is 3 residues too short to cover the CDR3 end, so that end is filled in from the germline J gene. This chain uses TRBV5-4 with TRBJ1-1; D might be TRBD1 (5 bases). Per the germline V gene, CDR1 is SGHNT and CDR2 is YYREEE (reference sequence). V was cut by 0 bases and J by 4 bases, with 16 bases left in between. The CDR3 totals 16 residues. CDR3 bases read: TGTGCCAGCAGCTTGGATGCCAGGTCGAGGGGCACTGAA. This gives the protein CASSLDARSRGTE. The entire CDR3 is CASSLDARSRGTEAFF.

Regarding this clone: Coverage ceases 3 residues before the CDR3 finishes, and the germline J gene fills in the end. The V and J genes are TRBV19 and TRBJ2-4; 10 bases are a match to TRBD2. The CDR3 is 17 amino acids. After removal of 5 bases from V and 7 bases from J, the junction contained 14 bases not matched to a gene. Germline CDR1 is LNHDA and CDR2 is SQIVND (reference sequence). The sequenced part of the CDR3 DNA is TGTGCCAGTAGTCCCCTCACCCGGACTAGCGGTTGGAACATT. Translation: CASSPLTRTSGWNI. Given in full, the CDR3 is CASSPLTRTSGWNIQYF.

To note about this clone: The read falls 3 residues short of the CDR3 end, and the missing part is taken from the germline J gene. The V call is TRBV30, the J call TRBJ1-2, with D possibly being TRBD1 (6 bases). The CDR3 loop spans 12 amino acids. CDR1 and CDR2 (germline): GTSNPN, SVGIG (reference sequence). The V and J ends lost 5 bases and 2 bases respectively, with 9 bases between them. The CDR3 region is CAWAQGNYGYTF. The sequenced part of the CDR3 DNA is TGTGCCTGGGCCCAGGGGAACTATGGC.

Worth noting for this clone: The read falls 3 residues short of the CDR3 end, and the missing part is taken from the germline J gene. The chain joins TRBV20-1 to TRBJ2-3; 9 bases are a match to TRBD2. Germline V gene lookup returns CDR1 DFQATT and CDR2 SNEGSKA (reference sequence). The J segment lost 3 bases and the V segment lost 0 bases, leaving 7 bases of the junction unmatched. The CDR3 extends over 16 amino acids. CDR3 bases read: TGCAGTGCTAGAGATCTTGCTAGCGGGATGACAGATACG. It yields the protein CSARDLASGMTDT. The complete CDR3 protein is CSARDLASGMTDTQYF.

CDR3 DNA, as far as it was read: TGTGCCAGTACAAGACTAGCGAATGAG. Protein: CASTRLANE. The full CDR3 sequence reads CASTRLANEQFF. The chain couples TRBV2 to TRBJ2-1; 8 positions agree with TRBD2. The read halts 3 residues ahead of the CDR3 end, with the missing end drawn from the germline J gene. The germline V gene has CDR1 SNHLY and CDR2 FYNNEI. V was pared by 9 bases and J by 7 bases, with 5 bases of the junction left unmatched. The CDR3 extends over 12 amino acids.

Remarks on this clone: The CDR3 end lies 3 residues beyond the end of the read and is filled in from the germline J gene. The chain employs TRBV5-6 and TRBJ2-1; 9 positions agree with TRBD2. Losses at the gene ends were 4 bases for V and 7 bases for J; bases not matched to a gene: 6. The CDR3 has 14 amino acids. Germline V gives CDR1 SGHDT, CDR2 YYEEEE. CDR3 bases read: TGTGCCAGCAGCGGTAGCGGGGGCTGGAATGAG. Its translation is CASSGSGGWNE. The whole CDR3 reads CASSGSGGWNEQFF.

Comment on this clone: The junction departs from germline at one end; a sequencing error may be responsible. CDR3 amino acids: CASSLRYSPLHF. The sequenced part of the CDR3 DNA is TGTGCTAGCAGCTTAAGGTACTCACCC. The chain recombines TRBV7-7 with TRBJ1-6; unclear D gene. Read data end 3 residues before the CDR3 end; the end is taken from the germline J gene. The CDR3 covers 12 residues. The germline CDR1 and CDR2 sequences are SSHAT and FNYEAQ (reference sequence).

This chain's CDR3 is CASSAGLAGGPDEQFF. The sequenced CDR3 bases are TGCGCCAGCAGCGCGGGACTAGCGGGGGGGCCGGATGAG. The J gene is TRBJ2-1, the V gene TRBV5-1; 16 bases match TRBD2. Sequencing ends 3 residues short of the CDR3 end; the germline J gene provides the rest. V gave up 4 bases and J gave up 8 bases; unmatched junction bases: 6. Per the germline V gene, CDR1 is SGHRS and CDR2 is YFSETQ. The length of the CDR3 is 16 residues.

Of note for this clone: With the read ending 3 residues before the CDR3 end, the germline J gene is used to fill in that end. V and J are TRBV5-1 and TRBJ1-1; unclear D gene. This CDR3 region has 12 residues. The germline V gene encodes CDR1 SGHRS and CDR2 YFSETQ. Between the trimmed V and J ends, which lost 1 base and 5 bases, there was a span of 6 bases. CDR3 sequence reads: CASSLLDTEAFF. The DNA read from the CDR3 is TGCGCCAGCAGCTTGTTAGATACTGAA.

With regard to this clone: The read ends 3 residues early relative to the CDR3; the germline J gene fills the gap. The chain joins TRBV2 to TRBJ2-3; TRBD2 matches 8 bases. Trimming removed 11 bases from V and 4 bases from J; junction bases left unmatched: 8. This CDR3 spans 13 amino acids. Germline CDR1 reads SNHLY; CDR2 reads FYNNEI. CDR3 in amino acids: CADGGGASDTQYF. The part of the CDR3 DNA that was read is TGTGCCGACGGGGGGGGCGCGTCAGATACG. Looking up the rest from reference TRBV2 and TRBJ2-3 gives the full variable domain: EPEVTQTPSHQVTQMGQEVILRCVPISNHLYFYWYRQILGQKVEFLVSFYNNEISEKSEIFDDQFSVERPDGSNFTLKIRSTKLEDSAMYFCADGGGASDTQYFGPGTRLTVL.

This CDR3 is CASRSGGRSSYEQYF. CDR3 DNA, as far as it was read: TGTGCCAGCAGGTCAGGGGGCCGAAGCTCCTACGAG. The chain joins TRBV6-2 or TRBV6-3 to TRBJ2-7, with 8 bases identical to TRBD1. The read terminates 3 residues before the CDR3 end, so the remaining end is supplied by the germline J gene. The J segment lost 0 bases and the V segment lost 6 bases, leaving 7 bases of the junction unmatched. The V gene's germline CDR1 is MNHEY and CDR2 SVGEGT. The CDR3 has 15 residues.

As for this clone: From the germline J gene comes the end of the CDR3, since the read stops 3 residues before it. This chain links TRBV7-2 with TRBJ2-5; 8 bases map to TRBD2. V was clipped by 2 bases and J by 5 bases; unmatched bases: 7. The CDR3 is 15 residues long. The germline CDR1 and CDR2 sequences are SGHTA and FQGNSA. The CDR3 sequence is CASSLRLAGGETQYF. CDR3 bases read: TGTGCCAGCAGCTTAAGGCTAGCGGGCGGGGAGACC.

For this clone: The sequence runs out 3 residues before the end of the CDR3; the remainder is reconstructed from the germline J gene. This chain links TRBV6-2 or TRBV6-3 with TRBJ2-2, with D uncertain. The CDR3 is 13 amino acids. Trimming took 2 bases from V and 3 from J, leaving 4 bases between them. Germline V gives CDR1 MNHEY, CDR2 SVGEGT. This chain's CDR3 is CASSYRDTGELFF. CDR3 DNA, as far as it was read: TGTGCCAGCAGTTACAGGGACACCGGGGAG.

A remark on this clone: The read ends 3 residues shy of where the CDR3 ends; the end is completed using the germline J gene. The chain joins TRBV2 to TRBJ2-1, with D tentatively TRBD1 (5 bases). CDR1 is SNHLY and CDR2 is FYNNEI in the germline V gene. The CDR3 loop spans 16 amino acids. V was pared by 7 bases and J by 0 bases, with 16 bases between. The sequenced CDR3 bases are TGTGCCAGCACCTCTTCGCAGGGTAGCTCCTACAATGAG. Protein: CASTSSQGSSYNE. The whole CDR3 protein reads CASTSSQGSSYNEQFF.

A remark on this clone: Read data end 3 residues before the CDR3 end; the end is taken from the germline J gene. The V and J genes are TRBV7-6 and TRBJ2-5; TRBD2 agrees at 10 bases. The junction had 2 bases not matched to a gene; V was cut back by 5 bases and J by 5 bases. The CDR3 is 13 residues long. CDR1 and CDR2 (germline): SGHVS, FNYEAQ. The CDR3 DNA, read in part, is TGTGCCAGCAGCACACTAGCGGGGGAGACC. Its translation: CASSTLAGET. The entire CDR3 protein is CASSTLAGETQYF.

As concerns this clone: The CDR3 end lies 3 residues beyond the end of the read and is filled in from the germline J gene. The chain combines TRBV2 with TRBJ2-1; the match to TRBD2 covers 8 bases. This CDR3 comprises 15 residues. Germline CDR1 and CDR2: SNHLY and FYNNEI. V shed 2 bases and J 3 bases; nucleotides not matched to a gene: 3. CDR3 sequence: CASSESGGGYNEQFF. The CDR3 DNA, read in part, is TGTGCCAGCAGTGAATCCGGGGGGGGCTACAATGAG.

Remarks on this clone: The read terminates 3 residues before the CDR3 end, so the remaining end is supplied by the germline J gene. The chain uses TRBV20-1 and TRBJ1-1; D is ambiguous. Germline V lookup: CDR1 DFQATT, CDR2 SNEGSKA (reference sequence). The CDR3 covers 12 residues. The CDR3 is CSARGEGLEAFF. The covered CDR3 bases are TGCAGTGCTAGGGGCGAGGGCCTGGAA.